This T cell receptor beta chain appears in the sequencing data of a study of T cells in Graves' hyperthyroidism and ophthalmopathy. General study points: Expanded thyroid clonotypes (above 0.001) were mostly also found in blood.

The TCR beta CDR3 regions underwent amplification using RNA transcripts as the source. The study used the HTBI primer set for a first-round RT-PCR of the TCR CDR3. One entry per CDR3 protein, called by TCRdb with MiXCR from the multiplex PCR reads. The table has 300,000 to 400,000 distinct CDR3 sequences, approximately 17% seen once; the top ten hold 40%. This clonotype has just a few counts. The target antigen is unknown. The CDR3 is made up of 14 amino acids. V was trimmed by 3 bases and J by 0 bases, leaving 8 bases between them. Germline loops: CDR1 MGHRA, CDR2 YSYEKL. Among ophthalmopathy patients, the Clinical Activity Score reached at least 3, the NOSPECS grade reached at least 4, and duration remained under 3 months.

This clonotype was obtained from a man between 18 and 29 years old with Graves' ophthalmopathy. Input material: blood. The V call is TRBV4-1, the J call TRBJ1-2; D perhaps matches TRBD1 (5 bases). CDR3 in DNA: TGCGCCAGCAGCCACCAGGGAGCTAACTATGGCTACACCTTC. Translation: CASSHQGANYGYTF.